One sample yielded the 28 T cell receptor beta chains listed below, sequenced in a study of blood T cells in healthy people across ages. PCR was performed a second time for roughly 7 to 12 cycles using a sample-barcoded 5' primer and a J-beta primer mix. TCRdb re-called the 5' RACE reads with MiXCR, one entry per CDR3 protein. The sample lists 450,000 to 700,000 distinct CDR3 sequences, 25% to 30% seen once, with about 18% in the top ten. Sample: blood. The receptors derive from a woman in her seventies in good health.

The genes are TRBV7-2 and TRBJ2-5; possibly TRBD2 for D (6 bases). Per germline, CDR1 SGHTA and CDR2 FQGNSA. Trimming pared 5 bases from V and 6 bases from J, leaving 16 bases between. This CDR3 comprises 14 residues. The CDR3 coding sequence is TGTGCCAGCAGCCGGGACGGGGGTTCGCAGACCCAGTACTTC. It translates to CASSRDGGSQTQYF. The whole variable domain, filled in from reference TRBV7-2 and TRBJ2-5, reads GAGVSQSPSNKVTEKGKDVELRCDPISGHTALYWYRQSLGQGLEFLIYFQGNSAPDKSGLPSDRFSAERTGGSVSTLTIQRTQQEDSAVYLCASSRDGGSQTQYFGPGTRLLVL.

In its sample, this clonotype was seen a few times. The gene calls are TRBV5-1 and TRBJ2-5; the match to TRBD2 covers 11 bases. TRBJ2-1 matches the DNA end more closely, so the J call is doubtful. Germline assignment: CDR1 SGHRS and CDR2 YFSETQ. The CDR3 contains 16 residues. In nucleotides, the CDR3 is TGCGCCAGCAGCGCCCTTAGCGGGGGGGCCAGTAATGAGCAGTTCTTC. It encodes CASSALSGGASNEQFF.

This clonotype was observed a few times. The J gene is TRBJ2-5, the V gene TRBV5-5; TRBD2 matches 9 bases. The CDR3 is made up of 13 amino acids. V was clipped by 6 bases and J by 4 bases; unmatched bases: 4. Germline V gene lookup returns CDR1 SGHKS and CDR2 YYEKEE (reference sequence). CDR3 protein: CASNLAGSETQYF. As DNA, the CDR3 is TGTGCCAGCAATCTAGCGGGGTCAGAGACCCAGTACTTC.

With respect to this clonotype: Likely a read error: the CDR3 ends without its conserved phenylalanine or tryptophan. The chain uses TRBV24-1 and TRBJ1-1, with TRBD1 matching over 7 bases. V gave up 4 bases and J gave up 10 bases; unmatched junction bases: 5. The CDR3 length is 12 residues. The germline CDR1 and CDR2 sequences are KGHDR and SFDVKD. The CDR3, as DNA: TGTGCCACCAGTGACCCGGGACAGAGAGCTTTCGTT. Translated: CATSDPGQRAFV.

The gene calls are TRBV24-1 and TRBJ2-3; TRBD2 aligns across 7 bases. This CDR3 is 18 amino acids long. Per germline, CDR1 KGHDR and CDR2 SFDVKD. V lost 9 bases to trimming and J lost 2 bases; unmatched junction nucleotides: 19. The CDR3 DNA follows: TGTGCCACCGCTCTTGGGCTAGCGGTGTACCAGAACACAGATACGCAGTATTTT. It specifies CATALGLAVYQNTDTQYF.

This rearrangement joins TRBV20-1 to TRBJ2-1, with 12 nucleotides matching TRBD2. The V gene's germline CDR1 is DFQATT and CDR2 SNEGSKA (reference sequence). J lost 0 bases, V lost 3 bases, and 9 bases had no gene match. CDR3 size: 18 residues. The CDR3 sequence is CSARALAGGLSSYNEQFF. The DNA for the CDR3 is TGCAGTGCTAGGGCACTAGCGGGGGGCCTAAGCTCCTACAATGAGCAGTTCTTC.

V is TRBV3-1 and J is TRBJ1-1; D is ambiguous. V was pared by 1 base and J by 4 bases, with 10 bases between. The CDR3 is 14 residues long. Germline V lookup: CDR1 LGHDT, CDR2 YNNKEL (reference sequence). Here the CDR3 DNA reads TGTGCCAGCAGCCAAGTCATCTCGACCACTGAAGCTTTCTTT. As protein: CASSQVISTTEAFF.

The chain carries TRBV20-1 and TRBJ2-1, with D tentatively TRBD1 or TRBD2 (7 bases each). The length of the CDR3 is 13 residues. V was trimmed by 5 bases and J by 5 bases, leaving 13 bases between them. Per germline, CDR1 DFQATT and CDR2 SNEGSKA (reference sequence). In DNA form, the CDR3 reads TGCAGTGCTCCACAGGGGACTAACAATGAGCAGTTCTTC. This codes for CSAPQGTNNEQFF.

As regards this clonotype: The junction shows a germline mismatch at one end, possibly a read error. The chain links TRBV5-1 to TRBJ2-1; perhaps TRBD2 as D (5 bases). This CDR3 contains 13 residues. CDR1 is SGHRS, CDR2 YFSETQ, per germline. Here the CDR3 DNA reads TGCGCCAGCAGCTGGGAAAGCGGCAATGAGCAATTCTTC. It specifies CASSWESGNEQFF.

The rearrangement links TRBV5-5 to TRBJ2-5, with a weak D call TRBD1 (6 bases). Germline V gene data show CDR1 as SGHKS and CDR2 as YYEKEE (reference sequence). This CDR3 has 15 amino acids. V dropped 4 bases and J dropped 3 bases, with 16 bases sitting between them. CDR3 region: CASSRGQGWKETQYF. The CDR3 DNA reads TGTGCCAGCAGCAGAGGCCAGGGGTGGAAAGAGACCCAGTACTTC.

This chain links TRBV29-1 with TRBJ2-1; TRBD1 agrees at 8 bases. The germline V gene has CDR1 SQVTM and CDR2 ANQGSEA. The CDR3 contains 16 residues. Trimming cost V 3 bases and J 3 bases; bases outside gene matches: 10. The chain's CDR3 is CSVERGAGGFYNEQFF. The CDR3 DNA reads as TGCAGCGTTGAGAGGGGGGCAGGGGGCTTCTACAATGAGCAGTTCTTC.

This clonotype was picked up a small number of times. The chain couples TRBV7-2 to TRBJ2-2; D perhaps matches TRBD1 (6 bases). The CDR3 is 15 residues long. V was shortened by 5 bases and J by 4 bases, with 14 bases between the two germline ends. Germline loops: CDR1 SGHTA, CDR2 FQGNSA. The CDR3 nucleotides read TGTGCCAGCAGCCGAGGGGGTGAATCCACCGGGGAGCTGTTTTTT. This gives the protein CASSRGGESTGELFF.

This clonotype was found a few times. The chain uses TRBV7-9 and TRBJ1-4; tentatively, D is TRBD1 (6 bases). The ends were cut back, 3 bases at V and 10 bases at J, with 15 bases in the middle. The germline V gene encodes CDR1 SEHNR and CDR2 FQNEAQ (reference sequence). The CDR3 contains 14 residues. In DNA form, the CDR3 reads TGTGCCAGCAGCTTGGAGGGAGGAGGGGGAAAACTGTTTTTT. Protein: CASSLEGGGGKLFF.

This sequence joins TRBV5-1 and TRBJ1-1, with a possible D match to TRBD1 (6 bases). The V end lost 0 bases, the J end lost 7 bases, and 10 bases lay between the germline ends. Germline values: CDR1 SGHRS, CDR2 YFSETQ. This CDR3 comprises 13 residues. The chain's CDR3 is CASSLGRQDEAFF. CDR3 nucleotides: TGCGCCAGCAGCTTGGGAAGACAGGATGAAGCTTTCTTT.

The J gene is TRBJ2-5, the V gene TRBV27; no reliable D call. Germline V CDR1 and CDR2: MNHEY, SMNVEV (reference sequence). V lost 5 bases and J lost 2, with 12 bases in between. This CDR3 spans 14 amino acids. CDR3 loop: CASSPPNQQETQYF. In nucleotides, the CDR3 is TGTGCCAGCAGTCCTCCAAACCAGCAAGAGACCCAGTACTTC.

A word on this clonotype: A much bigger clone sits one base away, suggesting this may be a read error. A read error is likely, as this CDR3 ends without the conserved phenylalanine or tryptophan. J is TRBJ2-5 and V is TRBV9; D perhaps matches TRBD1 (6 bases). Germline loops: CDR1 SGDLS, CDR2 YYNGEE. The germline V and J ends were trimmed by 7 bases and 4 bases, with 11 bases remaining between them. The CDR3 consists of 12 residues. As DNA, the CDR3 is TGTGCCAGCGGGCAGGGGTCAGAGACCCAGTACTGC. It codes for CASGQGSETQYC.

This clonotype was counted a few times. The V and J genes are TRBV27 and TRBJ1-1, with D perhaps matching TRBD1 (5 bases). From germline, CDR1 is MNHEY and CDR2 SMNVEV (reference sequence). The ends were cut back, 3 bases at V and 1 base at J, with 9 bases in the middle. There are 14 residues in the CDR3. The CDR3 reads CASSFPGRNTEAFF. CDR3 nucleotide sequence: TGTGCCAGCAGTTTCCCGGGACGGAACACTGAAGCTTTCTTT.

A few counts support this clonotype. The CDR3 is CASSLVYGGRRAEGANVLTF. For the CDR3, the DNA is TGTGCCAGCAGCTTAGTATATGGGGGGCGCAGGGCTGAGGGGGCCAACGTCCTGACTTTC. The gene calls are TRBV7-9 and TRBJ2-6; D might be TRBD1 or TRBD2, each matching 6 bases. CDR1 and CDR2 from the germline V gene are SEHNR and FQNEAQ (reference sequence). Deletions cut 1 base from V and 4 bases from J, with 23 bases between. The CDR3 is made up of 20 amino acids.

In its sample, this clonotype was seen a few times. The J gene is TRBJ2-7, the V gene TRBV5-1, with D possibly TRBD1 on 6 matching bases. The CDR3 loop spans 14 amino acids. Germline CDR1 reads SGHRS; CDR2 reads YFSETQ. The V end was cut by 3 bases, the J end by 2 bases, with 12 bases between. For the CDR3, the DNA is TGCGCCAGCAGCTATGGACAGCCCACCTACGAGCAGTACTTC. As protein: CASSYGQPTYEQYF.

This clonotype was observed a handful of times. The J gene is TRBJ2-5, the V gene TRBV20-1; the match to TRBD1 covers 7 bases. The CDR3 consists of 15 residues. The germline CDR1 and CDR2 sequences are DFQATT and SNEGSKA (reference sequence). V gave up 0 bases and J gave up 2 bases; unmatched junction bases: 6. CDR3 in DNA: TGCAGTGCTAGAGACGCGACAGGGCCTCAAGAGACCCAGTACTTC. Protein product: CSARDATGPQETQYF.

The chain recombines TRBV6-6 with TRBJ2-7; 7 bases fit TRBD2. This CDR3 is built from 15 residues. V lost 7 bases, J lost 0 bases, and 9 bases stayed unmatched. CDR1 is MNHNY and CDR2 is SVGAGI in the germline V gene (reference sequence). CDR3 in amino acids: CASNPNRDYSYEQYF. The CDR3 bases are TGTGCCAGCAATCCCAACCGGGACTACTCCTACGAGCAGTACTTC.

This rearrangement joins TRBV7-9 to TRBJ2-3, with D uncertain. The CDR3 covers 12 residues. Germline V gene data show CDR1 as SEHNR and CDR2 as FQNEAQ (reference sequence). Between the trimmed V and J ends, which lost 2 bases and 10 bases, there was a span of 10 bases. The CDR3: CASSLLSGAQYF. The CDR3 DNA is TGTGCCAGCAGCTTACTGTCTGGGGCGCAGTATTTT.

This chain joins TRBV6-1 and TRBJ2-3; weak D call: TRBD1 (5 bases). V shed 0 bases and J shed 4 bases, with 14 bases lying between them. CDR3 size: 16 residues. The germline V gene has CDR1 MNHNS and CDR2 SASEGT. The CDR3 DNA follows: TGTGCCAGCAGTGAAGCAACTCAGGGTAACGCAGATACGCAGTATTTT. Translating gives CASSEATQGNADTQYF.

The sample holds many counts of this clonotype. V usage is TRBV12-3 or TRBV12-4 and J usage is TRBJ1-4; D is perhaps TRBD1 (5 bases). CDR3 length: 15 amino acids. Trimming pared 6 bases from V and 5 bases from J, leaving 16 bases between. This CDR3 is CASSGSGRTNEKLFF. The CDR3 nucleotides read TGTGCCAGCAGCGGATCCGGGAGGACAAATGAAAAACTGTTTTTT.

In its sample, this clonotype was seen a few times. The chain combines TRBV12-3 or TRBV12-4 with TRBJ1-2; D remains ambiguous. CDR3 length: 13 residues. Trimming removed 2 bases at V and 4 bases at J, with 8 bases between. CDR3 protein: CASSLPPTYGYTF. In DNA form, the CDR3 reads TGTGCCAGCAGTTTACCACCGACCTATGGCTACACCTTC.

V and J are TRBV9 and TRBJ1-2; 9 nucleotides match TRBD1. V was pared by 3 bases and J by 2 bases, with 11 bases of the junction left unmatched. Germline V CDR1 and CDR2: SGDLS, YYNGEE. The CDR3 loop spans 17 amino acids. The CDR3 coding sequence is TGTGCCAGCAGCGAGGCCTCACAGGGGGCCCTCAACTATGGCTACACCTTC. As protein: CASSEASQGALNYGYTF.

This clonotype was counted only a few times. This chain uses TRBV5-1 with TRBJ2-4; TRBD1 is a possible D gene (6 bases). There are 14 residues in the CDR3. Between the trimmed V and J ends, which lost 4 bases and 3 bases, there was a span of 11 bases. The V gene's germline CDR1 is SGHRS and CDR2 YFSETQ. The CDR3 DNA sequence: TGCGCCAGCAGCCCTGGACAGAGCAAAAACATTCAGTACTTC. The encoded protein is CASSPGQSKNIQYF.

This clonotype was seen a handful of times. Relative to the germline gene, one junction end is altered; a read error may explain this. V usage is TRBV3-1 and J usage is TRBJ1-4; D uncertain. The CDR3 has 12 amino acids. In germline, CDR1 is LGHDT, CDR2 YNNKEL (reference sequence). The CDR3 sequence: CAGSQGSGIRIF. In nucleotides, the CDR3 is TGTGCCGGCAGCCAAGGGTCCGGTATTCGGATTTTT.